The rows below give T cell receptor beta chains drawn from one sample of a study of blood T cell repertoires in COVID-19. The method was immunoSEQ multiplex PCR; TCRdb's version includes in-frame clones alone and lacks a portion of them. Here the sample spans some 100,000 clones, more than 75% being singletons. Source material: peripheral blood. The receptor set was obtained from a man in his thirties or forties in a cohort sampled during active COVID-19. The CDR3 runs from the conserved cysteine through the conserved F or W. The D gene is left open where the match is weak. Clone size is shown for a subset of rows, as once, few, many or a class of expanded clone.

abundance	d_gene	j_gene	v_gene	CDR3aa	CDR3nt
NA	TRBD2	TRBJ2-1	TRBV4-3	CASSLQVVSAGGLYNEQFF	TGCGCCAGCAGCCTCCAGGTCGTGTCGGCGGGGGGACTATACAATGAGCAGTTCTTC
few	TRBD1	TRBJ1-3	TRBV3-1/TRBV3-2	CASSQDAGGFSGNTIYF	TGTGCCAGCAGCCAAGATGCAGGGGGATTCTCTGGAAACACCATATATTTT
NA	TRBD2	TRBJ2-5	TRBV11-3	CASSHTSGGVETQYF	TGTGCCAGCAGCCATACTAGCGGGGGGGTAGAGACCCAGTACTTC
once	NA	TRBJ1-1	TRBV7-2	CASSPSGRGTEAFF	TGTGCCAGCAGCCCGTCGGGCAGGGGCACTGAAGCTTTCTTT
NA	TRBD2	TRBJ2-3	TRBV19	CASSPLWSGGVTDTQYF	TGTGCCAGTAGCCCCCTGTGGAGCGGGGGGGTCACAGATACGCAGTATTTT
NA	NA	TRBJ2-1	TRBV24-1	CASTGNEQFF	TGTGCCAGCACAGGGAATGAGCAGTTCTTC
NA	NA	TRBJ2-7	TRBV5-1	CASSLEGQSSQQYF	TGCGCCAGCAGCTTGGAAGGACAGTCCTCCCAGCAGTACTTC
NA	TRBD1	TRBJ2-7	TRBV5-1	CASSSTGGIYEQYF	TGCGCCAGCAGCTCCACAGGGGGTATCTACGAGCAGTACTTC
NA	NA	TRBJ2-7	TRBV28	CASSLAGAWDEQYF	TGTGCCAGCAGTTTAGCAGGGGCTTGGGACGAGCAGTACTTC
NA	NA	TRBJ1-2	TRBV18	CASSFGRTDYGYTF	TGTGCCAGCTCCTTTGGAAGGACAGACTATGGCTACACCTTC
NA	NA	TRBJ1-1	TRBV3-1/TRBV3-2	CASSQDLQGFTEAFF	TGTGCCAGCAGCCAAGACCTCCAGGGATTCACTGAAGCTTTCTTT
NA	TRBD1	TRBJ2-1	TRBV6-5	CASSSGTGTYNEQFF	TGTGCCAGCAGTTCCGGGACAGGGACCTACAATGAGCAGTTCTTC
NA	TRBD1	TRBJ1-1	TRBV6-4	CASSQGQGNTEAFF	TGTGCCAGCAGTCAGGGACAGGGGAACACTGAAGCTTTCTTT
NA	NA	TRBJ2-2	TRBV11-2	CASSSGGGGGELFF	TGTGCCAGCAGCTCCGGCGGGGGCGGCGGGGAGCTGTTTTTT
NA	NA	TRBJ1-1	TRBV9	CASEAGGQGYTEAFF	TGTGCCAGCGAGGCCGGGGGGCAAGGGTACACTGAAGCTTTCTTT